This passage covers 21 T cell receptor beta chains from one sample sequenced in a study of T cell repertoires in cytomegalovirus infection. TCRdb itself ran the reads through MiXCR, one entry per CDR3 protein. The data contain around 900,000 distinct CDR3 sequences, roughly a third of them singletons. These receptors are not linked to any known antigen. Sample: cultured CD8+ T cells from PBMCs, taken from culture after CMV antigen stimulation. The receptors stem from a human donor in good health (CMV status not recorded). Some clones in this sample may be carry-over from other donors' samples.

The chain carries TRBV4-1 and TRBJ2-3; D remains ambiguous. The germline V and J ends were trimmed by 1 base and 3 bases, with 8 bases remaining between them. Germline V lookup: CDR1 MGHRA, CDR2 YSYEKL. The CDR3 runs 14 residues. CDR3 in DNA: TGCGCCAGCAGCCAAGGAAGAGAAACAGATACGCAGTATTTT. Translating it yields CASSQGRETDTQYF.

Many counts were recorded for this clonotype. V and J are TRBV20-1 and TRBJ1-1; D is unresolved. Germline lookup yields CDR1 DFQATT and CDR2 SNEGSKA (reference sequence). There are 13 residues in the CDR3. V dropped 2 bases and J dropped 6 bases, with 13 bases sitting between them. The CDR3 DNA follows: TGCAGTGCTAGAAAACGGACTAGGCCTGAAGCTTTCTTT. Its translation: CSARKRTRPEAFF.

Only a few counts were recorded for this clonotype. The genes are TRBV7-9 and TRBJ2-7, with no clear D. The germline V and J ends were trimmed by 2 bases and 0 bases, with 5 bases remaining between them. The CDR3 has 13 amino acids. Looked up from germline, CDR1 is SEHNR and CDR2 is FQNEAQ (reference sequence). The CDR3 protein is CASSLMSSYEQYF. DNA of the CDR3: TGTGCCAGCAGCTTAATGAGCTCCTACGAGCAGTACTTC.

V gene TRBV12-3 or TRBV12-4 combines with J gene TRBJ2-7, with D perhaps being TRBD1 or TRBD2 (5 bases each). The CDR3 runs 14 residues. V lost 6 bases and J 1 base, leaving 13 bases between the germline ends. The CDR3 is CASSWDADSYEQYF. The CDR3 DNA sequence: TGTGCCAGCAGCTGGGACGCTGATTCCTACGAGCAGTACTTC.

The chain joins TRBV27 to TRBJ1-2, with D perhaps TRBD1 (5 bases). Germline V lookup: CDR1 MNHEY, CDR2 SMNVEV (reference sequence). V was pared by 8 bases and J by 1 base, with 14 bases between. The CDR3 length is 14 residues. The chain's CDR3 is CASSEGPSNYGYTF. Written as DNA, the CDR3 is TGTGCCAGCTCGGAGGGGCCTAGTAACTATGGCTACACCTTC.

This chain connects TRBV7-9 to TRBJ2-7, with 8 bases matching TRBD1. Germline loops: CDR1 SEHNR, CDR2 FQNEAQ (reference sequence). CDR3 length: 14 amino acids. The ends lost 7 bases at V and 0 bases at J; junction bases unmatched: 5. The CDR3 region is CASMDRDHSYEQYF. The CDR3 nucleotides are TGTGCCAGCATGGACAGGGACCACTCCTACGAGCAGTACTTC.

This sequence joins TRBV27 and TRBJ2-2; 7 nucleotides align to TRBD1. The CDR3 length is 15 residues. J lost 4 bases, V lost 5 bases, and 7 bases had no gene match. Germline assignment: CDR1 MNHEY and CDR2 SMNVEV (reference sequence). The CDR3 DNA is TGTGCCAGCAGTGTTACAGGGGCAGGCACCGGGGAGCTGTTTTTT. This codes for CASSVTGAGTGELFF.

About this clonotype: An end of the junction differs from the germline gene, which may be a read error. CDR3 DNA: TGTGCCAGCAGCTCAGCAAGCTCTGGGGCCAACGTCCCGACTTTC. This gives the protein CASSSASSGANVPTF. The chain employs TRBV7-9 and TRBJ2-6, with TRBD1 as a possible D gene (5 bases). Germline CDR1 and CDR2: SEHNR and FQNEAQ (reference sequence). This CDR3 spans 15 amino acids.

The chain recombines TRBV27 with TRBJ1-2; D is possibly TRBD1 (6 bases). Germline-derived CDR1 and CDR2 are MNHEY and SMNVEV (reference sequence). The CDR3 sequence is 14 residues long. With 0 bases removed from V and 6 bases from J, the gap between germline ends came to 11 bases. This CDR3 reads CASSLSPQGHGYTF. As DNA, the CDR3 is TGTGCCAGCAGTTTATCTCCGCAGGGGCATGGCTACACCTTC.

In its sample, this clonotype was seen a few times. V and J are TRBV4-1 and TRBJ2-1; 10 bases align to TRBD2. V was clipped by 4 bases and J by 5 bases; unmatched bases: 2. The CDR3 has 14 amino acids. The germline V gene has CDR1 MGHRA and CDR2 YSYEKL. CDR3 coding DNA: TGCGCCAGCAGCCGGAGCGGGGGGGACAATGAGCAGTTCTTC. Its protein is CASSRSGGDNEQFF.

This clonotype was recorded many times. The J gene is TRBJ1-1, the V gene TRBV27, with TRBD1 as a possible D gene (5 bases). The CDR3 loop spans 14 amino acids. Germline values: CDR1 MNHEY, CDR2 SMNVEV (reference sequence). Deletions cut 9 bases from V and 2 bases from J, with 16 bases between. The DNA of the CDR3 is TGTGCCAGTAGTATCGTTGGGGGAAACACTGAAGCTTTCTTT. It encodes CASSIVGGNTEAFF.

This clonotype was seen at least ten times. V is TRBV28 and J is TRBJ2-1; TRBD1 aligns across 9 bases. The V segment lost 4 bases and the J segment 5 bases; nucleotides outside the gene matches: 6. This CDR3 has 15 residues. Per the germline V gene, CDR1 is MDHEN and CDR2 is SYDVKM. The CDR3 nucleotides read TGTGCCAGCAGTTCGGGACAGGGAAACAACAATGAGCAGTTCTTC. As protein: CASSSGQGNNNEQFF. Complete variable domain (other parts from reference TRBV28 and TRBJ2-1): DVKVTQSSRYLVKRTGEKVFLECVQDMDHENMFWYRQDPGLGLRLIYFSYDVKMKEKGDIPEGYSVSREKKERFSLILESASTNQTSMYLCASSSGQGNNNEQFFGPGTRLTVL.

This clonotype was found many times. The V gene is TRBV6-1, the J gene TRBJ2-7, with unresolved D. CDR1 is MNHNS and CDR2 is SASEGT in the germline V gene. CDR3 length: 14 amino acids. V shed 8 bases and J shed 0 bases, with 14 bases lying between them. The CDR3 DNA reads TGTGCCAGCGACCCCGCGCGAAGCTCCTACGAGCAGTACTTC. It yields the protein CASDPARSSYEQYF.

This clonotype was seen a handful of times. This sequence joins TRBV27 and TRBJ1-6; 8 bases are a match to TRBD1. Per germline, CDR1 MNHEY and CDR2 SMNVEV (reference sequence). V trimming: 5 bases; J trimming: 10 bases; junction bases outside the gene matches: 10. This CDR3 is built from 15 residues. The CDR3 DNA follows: TGTGCCAGCAGTACTAAACAGGGGGGCTGGTCACCCCTCCACTTT. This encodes CASSTKQGGWSPLHF.

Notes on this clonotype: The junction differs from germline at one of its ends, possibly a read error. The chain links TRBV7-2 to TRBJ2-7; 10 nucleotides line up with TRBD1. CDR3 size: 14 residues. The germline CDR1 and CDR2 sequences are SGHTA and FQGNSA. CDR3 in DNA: TGTGCCAACAGCTCCCGGGACAGGGGCTACGAGCAGTACTTC. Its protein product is CANSSRDRGYEQYF. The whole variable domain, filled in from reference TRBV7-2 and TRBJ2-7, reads GAGVSQSPSNKVTEKGKDVELRCDPISGHTALYWYRQSLGQGLEFLIYFQGNSAPDKSGLPSDRFSAERTGGSVSTLTIQRTQQEDSAVYLCANSSRDRGYEQYFGPGTRLTVT.

CDR3 bases: TGCGCCAGCAGCTACACAGGGGTGGGTCAGCCCCAGCATTTT. Translation gives CASSYTGVGQPQHF. This chain links TRBV5-1 with TRBJ1-5; TRBD1 agrees at 7 bases. Germline V lookup: CDR1 SGHRS, CDR2 YFSETQ. The junction had 6 bases not matched to a gene; V was cut back by 3 bases and J by 6 bases. The CDR3 spans 14 residues. Looking up the rest from reference TRBV5-1 and TRBJ1-5 gives the full variable domain: KAGVTQTPRYLIKTRGQQVTLSCSPISGHRSVSWYQQTPGQGLQFLFEYFSETQRNKGNFPGRFSGRQFSNSRSEMNVSTLELGDSALYLCASSYTGVGQPQHFGDGTRLSIL.

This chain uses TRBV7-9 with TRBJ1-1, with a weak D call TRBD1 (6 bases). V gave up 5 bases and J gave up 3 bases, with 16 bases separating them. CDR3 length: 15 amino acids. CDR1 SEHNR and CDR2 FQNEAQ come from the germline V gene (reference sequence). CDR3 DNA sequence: TGTGCCAGCAGCGAATCAACAGGGTATGACACTGAAGCTTTCTTT. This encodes CASSESTGYDTEAFF.

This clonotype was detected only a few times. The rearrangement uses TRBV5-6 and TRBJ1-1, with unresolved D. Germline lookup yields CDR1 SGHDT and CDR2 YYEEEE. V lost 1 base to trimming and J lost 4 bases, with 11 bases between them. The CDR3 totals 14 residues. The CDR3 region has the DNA TGTGCCAGCAGCTTGCCGGAATGGAGCACTGAAGCTTTCTTT. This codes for CASSLPEWSTEAFF.

DNA of the CDR3: TGCGCCAGCAGCCCCCGTGGGCCAAGACTTAGCACAGATACGCAGTATTTT. It specifies CASSPRGPRLSTDTQYF. The V and J genes are TRBV4-3 and TRBJ2-3; D is ambiguous. The CDR3 is 17 residues long. The germline V gene has CDR1 LGHNA and CDR2 YSLEER. Trimming stripped 4 bases from V and 0 bases from J, with 17 bases between.

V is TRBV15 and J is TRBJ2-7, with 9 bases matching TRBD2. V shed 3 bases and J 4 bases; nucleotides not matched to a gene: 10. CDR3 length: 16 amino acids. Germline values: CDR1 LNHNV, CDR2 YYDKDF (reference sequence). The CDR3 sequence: CATSSRAGGSPYEQYV. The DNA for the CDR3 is TGTGCCACCAGCAGTCGAGCGGGGGGCTCCCCTTACGAGCAGTACGTC.

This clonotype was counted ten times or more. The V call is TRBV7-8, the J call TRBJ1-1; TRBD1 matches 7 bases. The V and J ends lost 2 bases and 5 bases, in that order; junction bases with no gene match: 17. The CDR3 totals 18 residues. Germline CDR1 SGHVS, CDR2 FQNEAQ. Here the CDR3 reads CASSLRGRTGPEGTEAFF. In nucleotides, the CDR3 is TGTGCCAGCAGCTTACGCGGCAGGACAGGCCCCGAAGGGACTGAAGCTTTCTTT.